Ten or more counts support the clone carrying this T cell receptor beta chain. Its antigen is currently unknown. TCRdb re-called the 5' RACE reads through MiXCR, storing one row per CDR3 protein. The table lists 200,000 to 250,000 distinct CDR3 sequences, over 8.5% of them singletons. After removal of 0 bases from V and 5 bases from J, the junction contained 2 bases not matched to a gene. The CDR3 length is 15 residues. Germline V lookup: CDR1 SGHRS, CDR2 YFSETQ. The data were taken from a study of CD8 T cells in ankylosing spondylitis. Findings and limits, study-wide: There was reportedly significant enrichment of clones that were disease-linked in matched ankylosing spondylitis synovial fluid.

Sequencing used blood, either unsorted or a sorted T cell fraction (not recorded which). The receptor was derived from a male donor with ankylosing spondylitis or in good health (not recorded which). The genes are TRBV5-1 and TRBJ2-1; 10 bases are shared with TRBD2. The CDR3 loop is CASSLGTSGHNEQFF. In nucleotides, the CDR3 is TGCGCCAGCAGCTTGGGGACTAGCGGTCACAATGAGCAGTTCTTC. Full variable domain (rest looked up from reference TRBV5-1 and TRBJ2-1): KAGVTQTPRYLIKTRGQQVTLSCSPISGHRSVSWYQQTPGQGLQFLFEYFSETQRNKGNFPGRFSGRQFSNSRSEMNVSTLELGDSALYLCASSLGTSGHNEQFFGPGTRLTVL.